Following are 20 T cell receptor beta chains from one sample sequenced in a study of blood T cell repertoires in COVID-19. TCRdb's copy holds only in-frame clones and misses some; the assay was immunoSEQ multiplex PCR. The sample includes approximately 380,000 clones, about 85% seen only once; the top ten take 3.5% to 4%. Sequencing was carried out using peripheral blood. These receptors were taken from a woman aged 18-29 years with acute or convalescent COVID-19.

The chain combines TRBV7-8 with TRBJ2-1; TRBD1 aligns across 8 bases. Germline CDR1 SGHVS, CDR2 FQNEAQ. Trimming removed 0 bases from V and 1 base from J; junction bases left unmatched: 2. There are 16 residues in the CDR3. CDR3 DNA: TGTGCCAGCAGCTTAGCGCAGGGGGCGTCCTACAATGAGCAGTTCTTC. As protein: CASSLAQGASYNEQFF. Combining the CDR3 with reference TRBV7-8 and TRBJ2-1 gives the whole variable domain GAGVSQSPRYKVAKRGQDVALRCDPISGHVSLFWYQQALGQGPEFLTYFQNEAQLDKSGLPSDRFFAERPEGSVSTLKIQRTQQEDSAVYLCASSLAQGASYNEQFFGPGTRLTVL.

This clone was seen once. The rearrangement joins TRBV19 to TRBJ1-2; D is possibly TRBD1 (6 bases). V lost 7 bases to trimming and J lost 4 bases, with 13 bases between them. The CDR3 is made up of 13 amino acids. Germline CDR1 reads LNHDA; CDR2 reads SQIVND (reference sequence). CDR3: CASTPGGAYGYTF. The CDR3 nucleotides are TGTGCCAGTACCCCGGGGGGGGCCTATGGCTACACCTTC.

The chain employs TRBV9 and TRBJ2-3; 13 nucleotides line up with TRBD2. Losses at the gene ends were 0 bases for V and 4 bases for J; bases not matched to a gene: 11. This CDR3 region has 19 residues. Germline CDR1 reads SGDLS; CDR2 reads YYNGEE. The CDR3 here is CASSVATRGTSGAADTQYF. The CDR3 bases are TGTGCCAGCAGCGTAGCTACGAGGGGGACTAGCGGGGCTGCAGATACGCAGTATTTT. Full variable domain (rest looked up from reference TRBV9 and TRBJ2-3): DSGVTQTPKHLITATGQRVTLRCSPRSGDLSVYWYQQSLDQGLQFLIQYYNGEERAKGNILERFSAQQFPDLHSELNLSSLELGDSALYFCASSVATRGTSGAADTQYFGPGTRLTVL.

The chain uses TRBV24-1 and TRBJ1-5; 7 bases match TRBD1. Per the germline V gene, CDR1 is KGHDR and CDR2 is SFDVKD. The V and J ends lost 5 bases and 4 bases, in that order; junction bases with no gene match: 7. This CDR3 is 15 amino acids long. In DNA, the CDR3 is TGTGCCACCAGTGGACAGGGTACGGCTAATCAGCCCCAGCATTTT. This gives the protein CATSGQGTANQPQHF.

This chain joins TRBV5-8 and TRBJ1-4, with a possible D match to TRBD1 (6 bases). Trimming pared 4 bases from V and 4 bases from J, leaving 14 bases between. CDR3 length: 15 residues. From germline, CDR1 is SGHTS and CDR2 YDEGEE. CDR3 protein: CASSPPGHINEKLFF. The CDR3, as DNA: TGTGCCAGCAGCCCTCCGGGACATATTAATGAAAAACTGTTTTTT.

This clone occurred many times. CDR3 in DNA: TGTGCCAGTAGTATGTCGGGGACTAATGAAAAACTGTTTTTT. Translated, it gives CASSMSGTNEKLFF. This chain links TRBV19 with TRBJ1-4; D unclear. The length of the CDR3 is 14 residues. Germline V gives CDR1 LNHDA, CDR2 SQIVND (reference sequence). With 3 bases removed from V and 2 bases from J, the gap between germline ends came to 7 bases.

The chain's CDR3 is CASSQMSGRDETQYF. As DNA, the CDR3 is TGTGCCAGCAGCCAAATGAGTGGGAGGGATGAGACCCAGTACTTC. The chain is built from TRBV3-1 (or the pseudogene TRBV3-2) and TRBJ2-5; TRBD2 agrees at 7 bases. Trimming removed 2 bases from V and 5 bases from J; junction bases left unmatched: 8. Germline lookup yields CDR1 LGHDT and CDR2 YNNKEL (reference sequence). The CDR3 is 15 residues long.

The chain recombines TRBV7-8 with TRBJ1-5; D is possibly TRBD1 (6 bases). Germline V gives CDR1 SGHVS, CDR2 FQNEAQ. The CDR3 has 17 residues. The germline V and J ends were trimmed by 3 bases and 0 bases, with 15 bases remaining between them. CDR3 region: CASSLHYRDYSNQPQHF. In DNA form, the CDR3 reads TGTGCCAGCAGCTTGCATTACAGGGACTATAGCAATCAGCCCCAGCATTTT. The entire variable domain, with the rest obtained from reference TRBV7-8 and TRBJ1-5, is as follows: GAGVSQSPRYKVAKRGQDVALRCDPISGHVSLFWYQQALGQGPEFLTYFQNEAQLDKSGLPSDRFFAERPEGSVSTLKIQRTQQEDSAVYLCASSLHYRDYSNQPQHFGDGTRLSIL.

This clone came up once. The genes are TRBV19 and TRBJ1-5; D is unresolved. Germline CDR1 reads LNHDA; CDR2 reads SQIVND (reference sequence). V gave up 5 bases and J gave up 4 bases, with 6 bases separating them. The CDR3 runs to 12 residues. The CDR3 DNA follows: TGTGCCAGTAGTGGAGGAAATCAGCCCCAGCATTTT. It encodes CASSGGNQPQHF.

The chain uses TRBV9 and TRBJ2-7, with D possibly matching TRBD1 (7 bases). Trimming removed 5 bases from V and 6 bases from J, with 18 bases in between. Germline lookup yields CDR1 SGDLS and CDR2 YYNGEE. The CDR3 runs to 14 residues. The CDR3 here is CASSNQGEAGEQYF. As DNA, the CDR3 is TGTGCCAGCAGTAATCAGGGGGAAGCGGGCGAGCAGTACTTC. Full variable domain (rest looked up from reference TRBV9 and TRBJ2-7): DSGVTQTPKHLITATGQRVTLRCSPRSGDLSVYWYQQSLDQGLQFLIQYYNGEERAKGNILERFSAQQFPDLHSELNLSSLELGDSALYFCASSNQGEAGEQYFGPGTRLTVT.

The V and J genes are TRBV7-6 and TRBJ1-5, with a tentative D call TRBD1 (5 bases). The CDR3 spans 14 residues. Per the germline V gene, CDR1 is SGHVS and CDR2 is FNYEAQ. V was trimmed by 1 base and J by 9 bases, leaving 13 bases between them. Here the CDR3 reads CASSLEAGRRPQHF. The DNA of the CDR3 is TGTGCCAGCAGCTTAGAGGCAGGGCGGAGGCCCCAGCATTTT.

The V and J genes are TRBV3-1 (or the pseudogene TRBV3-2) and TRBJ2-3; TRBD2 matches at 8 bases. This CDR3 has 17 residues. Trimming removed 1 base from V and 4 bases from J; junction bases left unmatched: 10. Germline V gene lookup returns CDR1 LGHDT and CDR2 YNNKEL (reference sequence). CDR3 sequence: CASSQVGTSGGPDTQYF. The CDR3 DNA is TGTGCCAGCAGCCAAGTTGGGACTAGTGGGGGGCCAGATACGCAGTATTTT.

The CDR3 sequence is CASSAGTSGRNEQFF. The DNA for the CDR3 is TGTGCCAGCAGCGCAGGGACTAGCGGGAGAAATGAGCAGTTCTTC. This rearrangement joins TRBV9 to TRBJ2-1; 14 bases are shared with TRBD2. Germline V gene lookup returns CDR1 SGDLS and CDR2 YYNGEE. The V segment lost 3 bases and the J segment 7 bases; nucleotides outside the gene matches: 3. CDR3 size: 15 residues. Full variable domain (outside the CDR3, taken from reference TRBV9 and TRBJ2-1): DSGVTQTPKHLITATGQRVTLRCSPRSGDLSVYWYQQSLDQGLQFLIQYYNGEERAKGNILERFSAQQFPDLHSELNLSSLELGDSALYFCASSAGTSGRNEQFFGPGTRLTVL.

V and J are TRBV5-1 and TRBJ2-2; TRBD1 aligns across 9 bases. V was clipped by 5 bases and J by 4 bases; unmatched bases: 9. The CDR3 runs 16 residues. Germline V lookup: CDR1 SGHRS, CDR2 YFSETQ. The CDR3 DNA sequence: TGCGCCAGCAGGGGAACGGGACAGGGAGGCACCGGGGAGCTGTTTTTT. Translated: CASRGTGQGGTGELFF.

CDR3 region: CASSETSGRLSYNEQFF. The CDR3 DNA reads as TGTGCCAGTAGTGAGACTAGCGGGAGGCTCTCCTACAATGAGCAGTTCTTC. The chain recombines TRBV19 with TRBJ2-1; 13 nucleotides align to TRBD2. V was clipped by 5 bases and J by 0 bases; unmatched bases: 4. Germline CDR1 LNHDA, CDR2 SQIVND (reference sequence). The CDR3 is 17 residues long.

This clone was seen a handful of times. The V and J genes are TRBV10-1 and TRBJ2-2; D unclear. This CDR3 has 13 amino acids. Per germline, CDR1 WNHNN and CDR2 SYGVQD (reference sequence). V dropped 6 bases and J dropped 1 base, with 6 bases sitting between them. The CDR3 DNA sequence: TGCGCCAGCAGCCCAGTGAACACCGGGGAGCTGTTTTTT. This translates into CASSPVNTGELFF.

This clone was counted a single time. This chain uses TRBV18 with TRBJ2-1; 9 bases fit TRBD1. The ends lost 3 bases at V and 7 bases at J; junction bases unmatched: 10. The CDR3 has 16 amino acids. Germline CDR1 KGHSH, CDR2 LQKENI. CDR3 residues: CASSPATGTGWNEQFF. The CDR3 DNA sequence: TGTGCCAGCTCACCGGCGACCGGGACAGGGTGGAATGAGCAGTTCTTC. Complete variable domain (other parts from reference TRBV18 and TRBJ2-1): NAGVMQNPRHLVRRRGQEARLRCSPMKGHSHVYWYRQLPEEGLKFMVYLQKENIIDESGMPKERFSAEFPKEGPSILRIQQVVRGDSAAYFCASSPATGTGWNEQFFGPGTRLTVL.

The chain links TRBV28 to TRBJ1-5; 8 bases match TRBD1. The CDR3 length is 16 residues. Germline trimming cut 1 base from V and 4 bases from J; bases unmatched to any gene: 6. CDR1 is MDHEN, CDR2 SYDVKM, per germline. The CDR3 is CASSLFSGGLNQPQHF. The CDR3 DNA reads TGTGCCAGCAGTTTATTTTCAGGGGGCCTTAATCAGCCCCAGCATTTT. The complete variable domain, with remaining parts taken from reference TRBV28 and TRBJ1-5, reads DVKVTQSSRYLVKRTGEKVFLECVQDMDHENMFWYRQDPGLGLRLIYFSYDVKMKEKGDIPEGYSVSREKKERFSLILESASTNQTSMYLCASSLFSGGLNQPQHFGDGTRLSIL.

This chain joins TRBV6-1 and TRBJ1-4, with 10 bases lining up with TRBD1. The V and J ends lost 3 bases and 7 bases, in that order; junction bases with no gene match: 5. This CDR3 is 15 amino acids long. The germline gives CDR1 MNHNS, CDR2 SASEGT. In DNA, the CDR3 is TGTGCCAGCAGTGACCCGGGACAGGGGCCTGAAAAACTGTTTTTT. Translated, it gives CASSDPGQGPEKLFF.

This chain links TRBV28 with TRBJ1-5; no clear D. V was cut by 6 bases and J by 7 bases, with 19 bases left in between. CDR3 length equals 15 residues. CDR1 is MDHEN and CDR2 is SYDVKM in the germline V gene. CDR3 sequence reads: CASRQRSNEGQPQHF. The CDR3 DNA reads TGTGCCAGCAGACAACGCTCTAATGAGGGACAGCCCCAGCATTTT.